The clone carrying this T cell receptor (beta chain) occurred many times. Trimming at V came to 0 bases and at J to 4 bases, leaving 6 bases not matched to a gene. The CDR3 runs 16 residues. These data belong to a study of early T cells in non-severe SARS-CoV-2 infection. As for the study in general: Unsorted whole-blood RNA was sequenced in bulk, leaving chains unpaired.

TCRdb processed the 5' RACE reads anew with MiXCR; each CDR3 protein has one entry. The repertoire holds about 30,000 distinct CDR3 sequences, with 3.9% as singletons. The sequence derives from an adult who was a healthcare worker with PCR-confirmed SARS-CoV-2 infection or an uninfected control (not recorded which). The specimen was whole blood. The rearrangement links TRBV23-1 to TRBJ2-3; 8 bases are shared with TRBD1. TRBV23-1 is an ORF; its function is uncertain. The CDR3 loop reads CASSQSETGEADTQYF. DNA of the CDR3: TGCGCCAGCAGTCAATCGGAGACAGGGGAAGCAGATACGCAGTATTTT.